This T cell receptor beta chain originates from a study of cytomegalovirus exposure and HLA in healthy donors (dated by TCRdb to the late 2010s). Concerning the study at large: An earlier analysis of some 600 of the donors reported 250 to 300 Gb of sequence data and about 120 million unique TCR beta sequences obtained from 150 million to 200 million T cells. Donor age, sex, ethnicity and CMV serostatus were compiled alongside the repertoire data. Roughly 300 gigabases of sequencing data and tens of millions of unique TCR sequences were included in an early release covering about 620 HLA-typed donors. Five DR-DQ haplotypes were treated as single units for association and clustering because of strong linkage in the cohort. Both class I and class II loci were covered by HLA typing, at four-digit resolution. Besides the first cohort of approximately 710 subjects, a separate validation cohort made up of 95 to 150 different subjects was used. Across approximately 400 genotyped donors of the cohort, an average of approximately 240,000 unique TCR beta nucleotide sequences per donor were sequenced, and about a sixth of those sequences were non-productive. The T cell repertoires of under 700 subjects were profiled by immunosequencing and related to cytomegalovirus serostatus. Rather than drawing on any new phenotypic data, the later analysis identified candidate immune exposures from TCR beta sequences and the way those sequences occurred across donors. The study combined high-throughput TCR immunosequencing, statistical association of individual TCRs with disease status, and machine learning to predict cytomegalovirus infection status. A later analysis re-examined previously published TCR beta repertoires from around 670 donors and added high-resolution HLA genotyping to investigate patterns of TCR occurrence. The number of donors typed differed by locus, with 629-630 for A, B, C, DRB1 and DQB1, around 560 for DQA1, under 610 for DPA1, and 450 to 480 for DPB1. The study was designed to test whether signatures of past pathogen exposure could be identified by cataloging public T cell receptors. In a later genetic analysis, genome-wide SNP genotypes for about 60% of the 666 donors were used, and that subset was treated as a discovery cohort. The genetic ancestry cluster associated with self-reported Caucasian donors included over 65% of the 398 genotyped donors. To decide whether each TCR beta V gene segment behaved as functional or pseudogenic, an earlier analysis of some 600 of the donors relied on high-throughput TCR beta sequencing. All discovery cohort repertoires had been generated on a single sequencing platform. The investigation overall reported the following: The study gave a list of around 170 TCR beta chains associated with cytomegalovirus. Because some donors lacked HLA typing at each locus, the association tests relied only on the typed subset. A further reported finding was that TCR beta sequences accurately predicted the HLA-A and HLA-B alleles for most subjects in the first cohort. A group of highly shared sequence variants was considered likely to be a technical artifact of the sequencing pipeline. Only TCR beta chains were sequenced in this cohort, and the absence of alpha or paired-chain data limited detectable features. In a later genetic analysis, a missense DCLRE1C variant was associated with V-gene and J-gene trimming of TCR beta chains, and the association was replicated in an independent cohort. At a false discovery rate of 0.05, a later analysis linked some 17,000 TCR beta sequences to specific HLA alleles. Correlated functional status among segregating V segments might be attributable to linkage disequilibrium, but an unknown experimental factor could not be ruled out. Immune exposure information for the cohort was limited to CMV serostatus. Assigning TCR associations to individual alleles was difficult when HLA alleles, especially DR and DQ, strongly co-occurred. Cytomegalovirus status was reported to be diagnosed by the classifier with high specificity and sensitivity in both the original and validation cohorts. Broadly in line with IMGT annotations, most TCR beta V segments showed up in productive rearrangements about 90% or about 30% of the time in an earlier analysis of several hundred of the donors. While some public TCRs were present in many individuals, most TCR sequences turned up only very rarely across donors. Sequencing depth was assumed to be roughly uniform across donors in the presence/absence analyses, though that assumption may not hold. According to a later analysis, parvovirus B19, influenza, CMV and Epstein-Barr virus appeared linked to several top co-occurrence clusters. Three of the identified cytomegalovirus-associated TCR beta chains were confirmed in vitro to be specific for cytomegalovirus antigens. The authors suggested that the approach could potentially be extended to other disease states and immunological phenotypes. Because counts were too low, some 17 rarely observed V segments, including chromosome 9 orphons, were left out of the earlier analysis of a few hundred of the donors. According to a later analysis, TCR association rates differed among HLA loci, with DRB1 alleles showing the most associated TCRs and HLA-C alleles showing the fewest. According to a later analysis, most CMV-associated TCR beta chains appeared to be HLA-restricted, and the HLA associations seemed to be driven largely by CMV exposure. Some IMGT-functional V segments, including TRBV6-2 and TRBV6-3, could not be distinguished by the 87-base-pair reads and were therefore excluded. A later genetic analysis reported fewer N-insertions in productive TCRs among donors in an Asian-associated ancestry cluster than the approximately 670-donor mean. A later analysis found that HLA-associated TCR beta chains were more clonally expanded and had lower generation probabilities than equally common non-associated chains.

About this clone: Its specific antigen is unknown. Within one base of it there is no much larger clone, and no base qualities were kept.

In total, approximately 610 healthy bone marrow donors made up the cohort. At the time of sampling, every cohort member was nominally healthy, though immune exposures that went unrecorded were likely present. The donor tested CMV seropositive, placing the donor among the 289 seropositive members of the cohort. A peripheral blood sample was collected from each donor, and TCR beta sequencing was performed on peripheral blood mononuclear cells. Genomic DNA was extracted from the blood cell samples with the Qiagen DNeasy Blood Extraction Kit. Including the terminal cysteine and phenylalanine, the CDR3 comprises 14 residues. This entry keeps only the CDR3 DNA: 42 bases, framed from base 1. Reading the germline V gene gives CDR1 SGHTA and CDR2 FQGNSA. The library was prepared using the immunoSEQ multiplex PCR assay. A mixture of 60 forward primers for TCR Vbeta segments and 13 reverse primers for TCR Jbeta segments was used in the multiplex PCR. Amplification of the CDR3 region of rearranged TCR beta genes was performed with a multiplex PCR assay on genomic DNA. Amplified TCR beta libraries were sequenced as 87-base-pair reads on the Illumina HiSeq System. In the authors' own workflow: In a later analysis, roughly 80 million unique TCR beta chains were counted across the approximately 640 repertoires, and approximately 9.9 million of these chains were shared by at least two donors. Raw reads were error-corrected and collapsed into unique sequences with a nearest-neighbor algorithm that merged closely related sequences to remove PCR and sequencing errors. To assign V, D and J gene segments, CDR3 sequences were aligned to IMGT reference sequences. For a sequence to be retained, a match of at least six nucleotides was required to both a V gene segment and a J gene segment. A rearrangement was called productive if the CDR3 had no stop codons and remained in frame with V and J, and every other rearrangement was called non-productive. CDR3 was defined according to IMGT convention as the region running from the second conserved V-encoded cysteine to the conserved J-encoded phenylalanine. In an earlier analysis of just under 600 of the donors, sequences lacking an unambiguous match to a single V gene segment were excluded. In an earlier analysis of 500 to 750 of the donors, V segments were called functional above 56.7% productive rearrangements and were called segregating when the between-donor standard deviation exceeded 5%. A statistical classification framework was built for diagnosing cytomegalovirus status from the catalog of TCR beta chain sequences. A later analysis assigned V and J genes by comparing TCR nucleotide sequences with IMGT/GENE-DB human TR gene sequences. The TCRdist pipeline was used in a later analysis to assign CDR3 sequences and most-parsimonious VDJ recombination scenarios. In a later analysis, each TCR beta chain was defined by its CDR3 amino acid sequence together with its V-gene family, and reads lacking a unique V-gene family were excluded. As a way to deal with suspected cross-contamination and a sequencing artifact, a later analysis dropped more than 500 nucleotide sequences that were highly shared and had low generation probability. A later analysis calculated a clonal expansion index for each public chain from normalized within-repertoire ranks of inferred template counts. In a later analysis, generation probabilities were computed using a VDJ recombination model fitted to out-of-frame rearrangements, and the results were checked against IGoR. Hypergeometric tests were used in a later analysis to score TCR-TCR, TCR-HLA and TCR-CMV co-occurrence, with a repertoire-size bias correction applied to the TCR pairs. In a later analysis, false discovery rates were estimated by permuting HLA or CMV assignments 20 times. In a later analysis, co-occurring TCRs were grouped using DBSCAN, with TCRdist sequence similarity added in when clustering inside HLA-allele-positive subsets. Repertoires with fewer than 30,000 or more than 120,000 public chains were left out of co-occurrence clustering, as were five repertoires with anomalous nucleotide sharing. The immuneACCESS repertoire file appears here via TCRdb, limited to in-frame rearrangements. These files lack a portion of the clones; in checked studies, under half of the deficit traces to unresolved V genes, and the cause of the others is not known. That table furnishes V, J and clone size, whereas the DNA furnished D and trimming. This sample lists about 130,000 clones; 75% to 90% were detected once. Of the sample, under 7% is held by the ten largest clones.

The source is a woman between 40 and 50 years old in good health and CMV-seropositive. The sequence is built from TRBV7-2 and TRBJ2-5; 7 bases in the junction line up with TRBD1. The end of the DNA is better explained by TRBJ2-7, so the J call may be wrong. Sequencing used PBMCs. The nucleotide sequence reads TGTGCCAGCAGCTACTACAGGGGCCCCTACGAGCAGTACTTC. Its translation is CASSYYRGPYEQYF.